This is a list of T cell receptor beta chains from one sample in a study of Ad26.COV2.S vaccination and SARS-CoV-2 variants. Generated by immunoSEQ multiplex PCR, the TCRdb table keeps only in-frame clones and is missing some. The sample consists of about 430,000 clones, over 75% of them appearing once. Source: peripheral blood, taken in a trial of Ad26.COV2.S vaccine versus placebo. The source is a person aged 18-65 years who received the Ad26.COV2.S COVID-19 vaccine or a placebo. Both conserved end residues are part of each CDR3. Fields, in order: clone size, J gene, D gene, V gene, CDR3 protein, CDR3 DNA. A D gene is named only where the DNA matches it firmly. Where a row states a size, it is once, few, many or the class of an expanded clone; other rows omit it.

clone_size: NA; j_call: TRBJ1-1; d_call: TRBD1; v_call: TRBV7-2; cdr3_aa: CASRGYLPGQENTEAFF; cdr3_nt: TGTGCCAGCAGGGGTTATCTCCCGGGACAGGAAAACACTGAAGCTTTCTTT
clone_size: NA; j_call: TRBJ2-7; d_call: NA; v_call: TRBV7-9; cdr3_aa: CASSLAGAGRIYEQYF; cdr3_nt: TGTGCCAGCAGCTTAGCAGGGGCAGGGAGGATCTACGAGCAGTACTTC
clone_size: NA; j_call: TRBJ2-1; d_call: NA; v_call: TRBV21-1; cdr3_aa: CASSFSEIEQFF; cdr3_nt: TGTGCCAGCAGCTTTAGTGAGATCGAGCAGTTCTTC
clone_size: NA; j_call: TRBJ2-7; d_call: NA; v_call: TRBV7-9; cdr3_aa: CASSLAGNSYEQYF; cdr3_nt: TGTGCCAGCAGCTTAGCGGGAAACTCCTACGAGCAGTACTTC
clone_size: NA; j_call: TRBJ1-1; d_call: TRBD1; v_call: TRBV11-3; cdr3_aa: CASSKGTAAEAFF; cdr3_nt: TGTGCCAGCAGCAAAGGGACAGCCGCTGAAGCTTTCTTT
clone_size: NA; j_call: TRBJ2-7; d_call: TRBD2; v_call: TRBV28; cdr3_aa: CASSFNLGTSGYEQYF; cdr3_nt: TGTGCCAGCAGTTTTAATCTGGGGACTAGCGGCTACGAGCAGTACTTC
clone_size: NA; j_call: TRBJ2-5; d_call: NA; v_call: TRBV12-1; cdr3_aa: CASSPSTSGRQETQYF; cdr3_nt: TGTGCCAGCAGCCCATCGACTAGCGGGCGACAAGAGACCCAGTACTTC
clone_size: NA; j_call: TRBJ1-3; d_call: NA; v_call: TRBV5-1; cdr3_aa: CASSLDDSGNTIYF; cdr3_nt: TGCGCCAGCAGCTTAGATGACTCGGGAAACACCATATATTTT
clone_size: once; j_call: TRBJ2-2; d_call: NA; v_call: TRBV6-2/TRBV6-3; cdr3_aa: CASSLPTGVTGELFF; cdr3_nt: TGTGCCAGCAGTTTACCCACAGGAGTAACCGGGGAGCTGTTTTTT
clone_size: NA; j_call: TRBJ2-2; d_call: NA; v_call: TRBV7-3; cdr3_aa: CASSSDPNTGELFF; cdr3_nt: TGTGCCAGCAGCTCGGACCCAAACACCGGGGAGCTGTTTTTT
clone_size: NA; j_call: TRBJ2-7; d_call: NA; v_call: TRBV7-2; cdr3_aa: CASSSMILYEQYF; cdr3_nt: TGTGCCAGCAGCTCGATGATCCTCTACGAGCAGTACTTC
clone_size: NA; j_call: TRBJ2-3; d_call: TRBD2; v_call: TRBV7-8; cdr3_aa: CASTLVAGTSTDTQYF; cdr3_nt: TGTGCCAGCACCCTTGTAGCGGGTACTAGCACAGATACGCAGTATTTT
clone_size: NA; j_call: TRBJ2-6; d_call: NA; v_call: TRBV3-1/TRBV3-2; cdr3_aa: CASSQDWGSGANVLTF; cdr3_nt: TGTGCCAGCAGCCAAGATTGGGGGTCTGGGGCCAACGTCCTGACTTTC
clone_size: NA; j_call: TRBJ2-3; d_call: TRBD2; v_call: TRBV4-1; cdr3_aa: CASSQVGLADSTDTQYF; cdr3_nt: TGCGCCAGCAGCCAAGTCGGACTAGCGGATAGCACAGATACGCAGTATTTT
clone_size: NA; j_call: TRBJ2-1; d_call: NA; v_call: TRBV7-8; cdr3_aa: CASSLVAGEGTNEQFF; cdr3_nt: TGTGCCAGCAGCTTAGTCGCAGGGGAAGGGACCAATGAGCAGTTCTTC
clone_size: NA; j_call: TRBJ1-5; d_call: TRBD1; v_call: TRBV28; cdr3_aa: CASSFLGQGNQPQHF; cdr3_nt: TGTGCCAGCAGTTTCCTAGGACAGGGAAATCAGCCCCAGCATTTT
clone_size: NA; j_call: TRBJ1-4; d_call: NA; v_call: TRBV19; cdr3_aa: CASTVGGKTNEKLFF; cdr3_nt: TGTGCCAGTACCGTAGGGGGGAAGACTAATGAAAAACTGTTTTTT
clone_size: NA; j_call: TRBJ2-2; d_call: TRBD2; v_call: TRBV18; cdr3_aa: CASSPLAGQTTGELFF; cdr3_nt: TGTGCCAGCTCACCACTAGCGGGGCAAACCACCGGGGAGCTGTTTTTT
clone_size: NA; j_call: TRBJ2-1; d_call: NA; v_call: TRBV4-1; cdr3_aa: CASSQDRVNEQFF; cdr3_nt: TGCGCCAGCAGCCAAGATCGTGTGAATGAGCAGTTCTTC
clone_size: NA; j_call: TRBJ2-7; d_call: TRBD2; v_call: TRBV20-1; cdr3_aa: CSVSGVGEQYF; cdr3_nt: TGCAGTGTTAGCGGGGTTGGGGAGCAGTACTTC
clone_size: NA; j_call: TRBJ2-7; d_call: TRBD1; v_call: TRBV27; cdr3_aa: CASRITGGSGEQYF; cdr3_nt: TGTGCCAGCAGGATTACAGGGGGTTCTGGCGAGCAGTACTTC
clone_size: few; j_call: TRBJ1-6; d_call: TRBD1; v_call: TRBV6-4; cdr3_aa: CASRQGDNSPLHF; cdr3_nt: TGTGCCAGCAGGCAGGGGGATAATTCACCCCTCCACTTT
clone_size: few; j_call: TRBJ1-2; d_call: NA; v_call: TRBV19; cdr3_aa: CASSTIGDYGYTF; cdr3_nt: TGTGCCAGTAGTACAATAGGGGACTATGGCTACACCTTC
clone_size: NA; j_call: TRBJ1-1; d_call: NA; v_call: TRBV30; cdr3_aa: CAWRSAGGITEAFF; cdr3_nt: TGTGCCTGGAGGTCTGCCGGGGGGATTACTGAAGCTTTCTTT
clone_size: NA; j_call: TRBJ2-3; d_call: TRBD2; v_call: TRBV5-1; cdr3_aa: CASSLEIAGWGTDTQYF; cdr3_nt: TGCGCCAGCAGCTTGGAGATAGCGGGATGGGGGACAGATACGCAGTATTTT
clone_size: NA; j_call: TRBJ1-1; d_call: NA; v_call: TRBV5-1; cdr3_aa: CASSFEQGEDGTEAFF; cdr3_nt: TGCGCCAGCAGCTTCGAACAGGGCGAGGACGGCACTGAAGCTTTCTTT
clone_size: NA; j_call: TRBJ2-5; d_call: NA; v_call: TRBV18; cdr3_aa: CASSYQDSEETQYF; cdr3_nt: TGTGCCAGCTCCTACCAGGACAGCGAAGAGACCCAGTACTTC
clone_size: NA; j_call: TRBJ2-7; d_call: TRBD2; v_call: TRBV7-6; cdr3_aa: CASSLEGLAALPLSF; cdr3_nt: TGTGCCAGCAGCTTAGAAGGACTAGCGGCTCTTCCCCTCTCGTTC